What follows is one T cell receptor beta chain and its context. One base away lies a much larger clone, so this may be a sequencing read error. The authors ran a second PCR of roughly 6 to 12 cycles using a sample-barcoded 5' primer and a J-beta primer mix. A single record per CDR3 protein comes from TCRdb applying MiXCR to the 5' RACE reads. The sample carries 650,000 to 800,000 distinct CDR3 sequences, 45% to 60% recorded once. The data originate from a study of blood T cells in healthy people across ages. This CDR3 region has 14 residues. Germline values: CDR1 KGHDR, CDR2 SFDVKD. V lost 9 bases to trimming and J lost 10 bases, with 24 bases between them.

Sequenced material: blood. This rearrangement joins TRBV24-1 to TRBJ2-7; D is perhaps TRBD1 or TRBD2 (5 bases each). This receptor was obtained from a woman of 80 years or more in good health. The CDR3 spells CATSSGTNLGTQYV. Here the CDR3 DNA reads TGTGCCACCTCTTCCGGGACCAACTTGGGGACCCAGTACGTC.